This record looks at one T cell receptor (beta chain) sequence and its context. Its antigen is undetermined. At one boundary the junction diverges from the germline segment, which might be a read error. TCRdb redid the calling of the reads with MiXCR, one entry per CDR3 protein. The top ten clones hold under 20% of a sample with hundreds of thousands of distinct CDR3 sequences, 30% to 40% of them seen once. CDR1 and CDR2 from the germline V gene are MGHRA and YSYEKL. The CDR3 covers 16 residues. The data belong to a study of T cell repertoires in cytomegalovirus infection. Study at large: CMV epitopes used comprised recently identified HLA-C-restricted ones and well-studied HLA-B-restricted ones. Shared public TCR beta signatures pointed to both CMV infection and a matching HLA type. Points from the study as a whole: In two of eight donors, the top clonotype was HLA-C-restricted CMV-specific. The study identified carriers of CMV plus the relevant HLA from cumulative public TCR beta family frequency.

Here the sequenced sample was cultured PBMCs, taken from culture after CMV antigen stimulation. This rearrangement joins TRBV4-1 to TRBJ2-5, with 8 bases aligning to TRBD2. The TCR was taken from a human donor in good health (CMV status not recorded). Some clones in this sample may be carry-over from other donors' samples. The CDR3 sequence: CASSQAGTTGGETQYF. DNA of the CDR3: TGTGCCAGCAGCCAGGCCGGGACCACGGGAGGGGAGACCCAGTACTTC.